The present T cell receptor (beta chain) was sequenced within a study of shared clonotypes between healthy human individuals. Note on this clone: Its antigen is currently unknown.

Replicate PCRs run on sorted subsets employed 150 to 250 ng DNA, around 31,000 T cell genomes. TCRdb's table, derived via immunoSEQ multiplex PCR, lists solely in-frame clones and lacks some. Of some 1.4 million clones in the sample, roughly 97% were seen once. V gave up 4 bases and J gave up 5 bases; unmatched junction bases: 4. CDR3 size: 14 residues. The germline V gene encodes CDR1 LGHNA and CDR2 YNFKEQ. Whole-study findings and limits: Rarefaction demonstrated incomplete sorted-subset sequencing despite large depth. The sharing of 4.5% to 6.5% of naive CD4 clonotypes was seen across a handful of donors. What naive subsets generally showed was a larger estimated richness than memory subsets showed.

The sequence came from a man aged 25 to 45 in good health. The genes are TRBV4-2 and TRBJ1-4, with TRBD1 matching over 7 bases. Specimen: naive CD4+ T cells sorted from blood. Subset indicated: CD45RA+ positively selected. The CDR3 bases are TGTGCCAGCAGCCTGGGACAGATAAATGAAAAACTGTTTTTT. This sequence encodes CASSLGQINEKLFF.